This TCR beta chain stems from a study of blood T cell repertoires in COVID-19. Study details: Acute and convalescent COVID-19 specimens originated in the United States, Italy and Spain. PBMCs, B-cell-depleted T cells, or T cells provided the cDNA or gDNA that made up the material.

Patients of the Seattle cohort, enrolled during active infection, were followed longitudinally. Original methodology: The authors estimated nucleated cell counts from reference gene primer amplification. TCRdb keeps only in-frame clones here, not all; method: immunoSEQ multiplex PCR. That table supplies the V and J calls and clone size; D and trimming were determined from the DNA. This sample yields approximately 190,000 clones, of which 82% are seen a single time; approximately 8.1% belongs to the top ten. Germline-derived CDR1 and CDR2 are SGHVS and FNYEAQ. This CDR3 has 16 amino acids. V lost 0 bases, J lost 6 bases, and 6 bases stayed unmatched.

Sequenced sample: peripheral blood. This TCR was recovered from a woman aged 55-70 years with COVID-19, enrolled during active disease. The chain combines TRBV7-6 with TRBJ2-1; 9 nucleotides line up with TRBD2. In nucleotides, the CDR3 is TGTGCCAGCAGCTTAGCGGGTAGCGGGGGCTTCAATGAGCAGTTCTTC. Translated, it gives CASSLAGSGGFNEQFF.